The 27 T cell receptor beta chains given below trace back to one sample, sequenced in a study of patients and donors after allogeneic stem cell transplantation. TCRdb independently ran MiXCR on the RT-PCR reads; one entry per CDR3 protein. The sample includes about a million distinct CDR3 sequences, roughly 18% seen only once; the top ten take 5% to 7.5%. The material sequenced was blood, either unsorted or a sorted T cell fraction (not recorded which). These receptors originate from a human donor who was either an allogeneic HSCT recipient or a stem cell or donor lymphocyte infusion donor (not recorded which). It is not recorded whose cells these are; they may come from a transplant donor.

Ten or more counts support this clonotype. Relative to the germline gene, one junction end is altered; a read error may explain this. This chain connects TRBV5-1 to TRBJ2-1; D is unresolved. The germline CDR1 and CDR2 sequences are SGHRS and YFSETQ. The CDR3 loop spans 11 amino acids. CDR3 nucleotides: TGTGCCAGCAGCCAAAACAATGAGCAGTTCTTC. Translating it yields CASSQNNEQFF.

This clonotype was detected ten times or more. CDR3 bases: TGCGCCAGCAGCCAAGCGATTGTAGGACAGGGGCGTTCCTATAATTCACCCCTCCACTTT. This sequence encodes CASSQAIVGQGRSYNSPLHF. The chain joins TRBV4-3 to TRBJ1-6; 9 positions agree with TRBD1. V shed 1 base and J 1 base; nucleotides not matched to a gene: 11. The CDR3 covers 20 residues. CDR1 and CDR2 (germline): LGHNA, YSLEER.

The V gene is TRBV20-1, the J gene TRBJ2-6; 12 bases are a match to TRBD2. The V gene's germline CDR1 is DFQATT and CDR2 SNEGSKA (reference sequence). CDR3 length: 19 amino acids. V lost 0 bases and J lost 4; bases outside the gene matches: 10. The CDR3 loop is CSARDEASGGARGANVLTF. For the CDR3, the DNA is TGCAGTGCTAGAGATGAAGCTAGCGGGGGGGCAAGGGGGGCCAACGTCCTGACTTTC.

This clonotype was detected ten times or more. The chain employs TRBV12-3 or TRBV12-4 and TRBJ2-3; 12 nucleotides match TRBD2. J gave up 5 bases and V 5 bases, and 5 bases lay outside the gene matches. This CDR3 region has 15 residues. This CDR3 is CASSPRTSGKDTQYF. The CDR3 region has the DNA TGTGCCAGCAGTCCCCGGACTAGCGGGAAAGATACGCAGTATTTT.

This clonotype occurred a few times. The V gene is TRBV6-1, the J gene TRBJ2-1, with 7 bases fitting TRBD2. The J segment lost 5 bases and the V segment lost 4 bases, leaving 8 bases of the junction unmatched. The CDR3 contains 15 residues. The germline CDR1 and CDR2 sequences are MNHNS and SASEGT. This chain's CDR3 is CASSGGSLGNNEQFF. CDR3 DNA sequence: TGTGCCAGCAGTGGCGGGAGTTTGGGCAACAATGAGCAGTTCTTC.

V is TRBV29-1 and J is TRBJ2-2; TRBD2 agrees at 16 bases. The CDR3 is 21 amino acids. The V segment lost 1 base and the J segment 2 bases; nucleotides outside the gene matches: 13. Germline V gene lookup returns CDR1 SQVTM and CDR2 ANQGSEA. The CDR3 loop reads CSVEAEGLGTSGRGNTGELFF. The CDR3 region has the DNA TGCAGCGTTGAAGCAGAGGGCCTTGGGACTAGCGGGAGGGGAAACACCGGGGAGCTGTTTTTT.

V gene TRBV7-9 combines with J gene TRBJ2-2; D is uncertain. The V end lost 5 bases, the J end lost 4 bases, and 17 bases lay between the germline ends. This CDR3 contains 16 residues. CDR1 and CDR2 (germline): SEHNR, FQNEAQ (reference sequence). The chain's CDR3 is CASSTRPSPSTGELFF. CDR3 nucleotides: TGTGCCAGCAGCACGCGCCCGAGTCCTTCCACCGGGGAGCTGTTTTTT.

The J gene is TRBJ2-3, the V gene TRBV9; TRBD2 matches at 10 bases. The germline V gene has CDR1 SGDLS and CDR2 YYNGEE. This CDR3 is built from 16 residues. The trim removed 0 bases at V and 5 bases at J, leaving 6 bases unmatched. The CDR3 DNA follows: TGTGCCAGCAGCGTAGGTCTAGCGGGAGTTGAAGATACGCAGTATTTT. Its protein product is CASSVGLAGVEDTQYF.

The J gene is TRBJ2-3, the V gene TRBV7-9, with D unclear. V lost 2 bases and J 7 bases, leaving 10 bases between the germline ends. The germline gives CDR1 SEHNR, CDR2 FQNEAQ (reference sequence). The CDR3 consists of 13 residues. DNA of the CDR3: TGTGCCAGCAGCTTATATGGGGTACATACGCAGTATTTT. Its translation: CASSLYGVHTQYF.

This clonotype occurred a few times. The chain joins TRBV4-2 to TRBJ2-7; TRBD2 is a possible D gene (6 bases). Germline V gene sequence: CDR1 LGHNA, CDR2 YNFKEQ. The V gene lost 4 bases and the J gene lost 0 bases, with 13 bases spanning the gap. The CDR3 extends over 15 amino acids. In nucleotides, the CDR3 is TGTGCCAGCAGCCGAACCGGGACTCTCTCCTACGAGCAGTACTTC. Encoded protein: CASSRTGTLSYEQYF.

The J gene is TRBJ1-1, the V gene TRBV11-3, with D possibly being TRBD1 (6 bases). Germline values: CDR1 SGHNT, CDR2 YENEEA. The CDR3 is 15 residues long. Between the trimmed V and J ends, which lost 3 bases and 5 bases, there was a span of 16 bases. CDR3 nucleotide sequence: TGTGCCAGCAGCTTCAAGGGGGTCCAGGGAACTGAAGCTTTCTTT. It specifies CASSFKGVQGTEAFF.

The rearrangement links TRBV29-1 to TRBJ2-7; TRBD1 matches 9 bases. V trimming: 6 bases; J trimming: 7 bases; junction bases outside the gene matches: 16. The germline CDR1 and CDR2 sequences are SQVTM and ANQGSEA. The CDR3 covers 15 residues. The CDR3 loop is CSVDTGGGGVGEQYF. The CDR3 DNA follows: TGCAGCGTCGATACAGGGGGCGGAGGGGTCGGGGAGCAGTACTTC.

This clonotype was counted a few times. V gene TRBV7-9 combines with J gene TRBJ2-1; the match to TRBD2 covers 8 bases. The CDR3 covers 15 residues. CDR1 and CDR2 (germline): SEHNR, FQNEAQ (reference sequence). V dropped 3 bases and J dropped 7; count of bases not matched to a gene: 8. The CDR3 loop is CASSFPGGPGNEQFF. In DNA form, the CDR3 reads TGTGCCAGCAGCTTCCCGGGGGGGCCGGGGAATGAGCAGTTCTTC.

The rearrangement links TRBV20-1 to TRBJ2-7, with unresolved D. This CDR3 comprises 16 residues. Germline V gives CDR1 DFQATT, CDR2 SNEGSKA (reference sequence). V lost 1 base and J 2 bases, leaving 18 bases between the germline ends. Written as DNA, the CDR3 is TGCAGTGCTAGAGTTTTTAATACTCTACATCCCTACGAGCAGTACTTC. Its translation is CSARVFNTLHPYEQYF.

The sample holds one count of this clonotype. The V and J genes are TRBV14 and TRBJ1-2; possibly TRBD1 for D (6 bases). The germline CDR1 and CDR2 sequences are SGHDN and FVKESK. Trimming removed 0 bases at V and 4 bases at J, with 12 bases between. The CDR3 loop spans 15 amino acids. This CDR3 reads CASSQDLGATYGYTF. CDR3 DNA sequence: TGTGCCAGCAGCCAAGATTTGGGGGCGACCTATGGCTACACCTTC. The variable domain in full, completed from reference TRBV14 and TRBJ1-2, reads EAGVTQFPSHSVIEKGQTVTLRCDPISGHDNLYWYRRVMGKEIKFLLHFVKESKQDESGMPNNRFLAERTGGTYSTLKVQPAELEDSGVYFCASSQDLGATYGYTFGSGTRLTVV.

This clonotype was seen repeatedly, ten times or more. The chain has TRBV12-3 or TRBV12-4 and TRBJ2-1; possible D gene TRBD1, 5 bases. The CDR3 consists of 13 residues. V lost 6 bases, J lost 6 bases, and 12 bases lay in between. The CDR3 loop reads CASRSIGANEQFF. In nucleotides, the CDR3 is TGTGCCAGCAGGTCGATAGGGGCCAATGAGCAGTTCTTC.

The genes are TRBV20-1 and TRBJ2-3, with D possibly being TRBD2 (5 bases). The length of the CDR3 is 13 residues. Trimming removed 1 base at V and 7 bases at J, with 12 bases between. From germline, CDR1 is DFQATT and CDR2 SNEGSKA (reference sequence). CDR3 residues: CSARGAKDYTQYF. The CDR3 DNA reads as TGCAGTGCTAGAGGTGCGAAGGACTATACGCAGTATTTT.

This clonotype was seen more than once but under ten times. V is TRBV6-1 and J is TRBJ2-3, with unresolved D. Germline V lookup: CDR1 MNHNS, CDR2 SASEGT. V was clipped by 11 bases and J by 0 bases, with 12 bases between them. This CDR3 comprises 13 residues. The CDR3 DNA reads TGTGCCGCCCGGGTGACTAGCACAGATACGCAGTATTTT. Protein sequence: CAARVTSTDTQYF.

The gene calls are TRBV9 and TRBJ2-1; 11 bases map to TRBD2. Germline CDR1 is SGDLS and CDR2 is YYNGEE. Trimming cost V 2 bases and J 0 bases; bases outside gene matches: 7. The CDR3 has 18 residues. Written as DNA, the CDR3 is TGTGCCAGCAGCGTCGGGACTAGCGGTTTTAGCTCCTACAATGAGCAGTTCTTC. Its translation: CASSVGTSGFSSYNEQFF.

In this sample, this clonotype turned up a few times. The chain carries TRBV18 and TRBJ2-7; tentatively, D is TRBD1 (6 bases). CDR1 is KGHSH, CDR2 LQKENI, per germline. V lost 3 bases and J 7 bases, leaving 16 bases between the germline ends. This CDR3 has 14 amino acids. The CDR3 DNA reads as TGTGCCAGCTCACCGGGGACATCCCCGAGGGAGCAGTACTTC. The encoded protein is CASSPGTSPREQYF.

This clonotype was seen more than once but under ten times. The chain employs TRBV5-1 and TRBJ2-7, with TRBD2 identical over 14 bases. Germline values: CDR1 SGHRS, CDR2 YFSETQ. V dropped 3 bases and J dropped 0; count of bases not matched to a gene: 11. The length of the CDR3 is 19 residues. CDR3 residues: CASSSYGLAGGPLSYEQYF. The DNA for the CDR3 is TGCGCCAGCAGCTCCTACGGACTAGCGGGAGGCCCCCTCTCCTACGAGCAGTACTTC.

The CDR3 is CASSPPVRQLSGANVLTF. In DNA, the CDR3 is TGTGCCAGCAGTCCCCCGGTACGACAGCTCTCTGGGGCCAACGTCCTGACTTTC. The J gene is TRBJ2-6, the V gene TRBV12-3 or TRBV12-4, with D tentatively TRBD1 (5 bases). Trimming removed 5 bases from V and 0 bases from J, with 17 bases in between. This CDR3 region has 18 residues.

J is TRBJ2-6 and V is TRBV6-1; D is possibly TRBD1 or TRBD2 (5 bases each). Trimming took 6 bases from V and 2 from J, leaving 14 bases between them. The germline CDR1 and CDR2 sequences are MNHNS and SASEGT. This CDR3 has 16 residues. DNA for the CDR3: TGTGCCAGCAGCGATCCCGGGGCAACTGGGGCCAACGTCCTGACTTTC. Translating it yields CASSDPGATGANVLTF.

This clonotype was recorded many times. The V and J genes are TRBV15 and TRBJ2-2; TRBD1 might be the D (5 bases). The germline V and J ends were trimmed by 3 bases and 1 base, with 9 bases remaining between them. The CDR3 has 15 amino acids. Germline V gene lookup returns CDR1 LNHNV and CDR2 YYDKDF (reference sequence). Written as DNA, the CDR3 is TGTGCCACCAGCAGGGACGACAGGAACACCGGGGAGCTGTTTTTT. Translated: CATSRDDRNTGELFF.

The CDR3 here is CASSGSGGRQTDTQYF. For the CDR3, the DNA is TGTGCCAGCAGCGGCAGCGGCGGGAGACAAACAGATACGCAGTATTTT. This chain uses TRBV9 with TRBJ2-3, with 7 positions matching TRBD2. The trim removed 3 bases at V and 3 bases at J, leaving 10 bases unmatched. Germline values: CDR1 SGDLS, CDR2 YYNGEE. This CDR3 has 16 amino acids.

The genes are TRBV4-3 and TRBJ1-2; TRBD1 is a possible D gene (6 bases). The CDR3 is made up of 16 amino acids. V gave up 0 bases and J gave up 3 bases, with 14 bases separating them. Per the germline V gene, CDR1 is LGHNA and CDR2 is YSLEER. CDR3 amino acids: CASSQDRAGVDYGYTF. CDR3 nucleotide sequence: TGCGCCAGCAGCCAAGATCGAGCAGGGGTCGACTATGGCTACACCTTC.

This clonotype has a handful of counts. The J gene is TRBJ2-5, the V gene TRBV5-1; D uncertain. From germline, CDR1 is SGHRS and CDR2 YFSETQ. The CDR3 covers 14 residues. V lost 5 bases to trimming and J lost 2 bases, with 13 bases between them. The CDR3 region has the DNA TGCGCCAGCAGTCGTCTTACCTCTCAAGAGACCCAGTACTTC. Translating it yields CASSRLTSQETQYF. The full variable domain, rest sourced from reference TRBV5-1 and TRBJ2-5, is KAGVTQTPRYLIKTRGQQVTLSCSPISGHRSVSWYQQTPGQGLQFLFEYFSETQRNKGNFPGRFSGRQFSNSRSEMNVSTLELGDSALYLCASSRLTSQETQYFGPGTRLLVL.